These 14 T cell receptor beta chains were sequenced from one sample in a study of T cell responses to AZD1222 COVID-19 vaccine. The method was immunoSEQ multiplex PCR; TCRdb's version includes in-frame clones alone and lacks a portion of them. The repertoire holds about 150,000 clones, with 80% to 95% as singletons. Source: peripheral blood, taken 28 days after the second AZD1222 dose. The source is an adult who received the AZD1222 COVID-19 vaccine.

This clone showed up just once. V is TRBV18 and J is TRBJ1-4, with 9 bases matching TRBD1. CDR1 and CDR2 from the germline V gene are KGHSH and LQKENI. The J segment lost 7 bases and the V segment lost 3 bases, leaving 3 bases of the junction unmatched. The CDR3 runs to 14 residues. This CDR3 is CASSPGQGFEKLFF. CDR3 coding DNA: TGTGCCAGCTCACCGGGACAGGGATTTGAAAAACTGTTTTTT.

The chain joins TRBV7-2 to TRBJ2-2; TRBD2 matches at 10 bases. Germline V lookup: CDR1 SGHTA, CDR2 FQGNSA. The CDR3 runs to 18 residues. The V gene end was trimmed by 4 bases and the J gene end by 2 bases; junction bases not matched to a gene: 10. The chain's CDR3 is CASSSQPSGRVNTGELFF. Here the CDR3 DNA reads TGTGCCAGCAGCTCACAACCGAGCGGGAGGGTAAACACCGGGGAGCTGTTTTTT.

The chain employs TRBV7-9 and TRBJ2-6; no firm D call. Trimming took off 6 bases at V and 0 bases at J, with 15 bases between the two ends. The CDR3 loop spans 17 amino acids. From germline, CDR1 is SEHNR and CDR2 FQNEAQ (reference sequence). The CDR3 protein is CASRLMDEPSGANVLTF. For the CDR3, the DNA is TGTGCCAGCAGATTGATGGACGAACCCTCTGGGGCCAACGTCCTGACTTTC.

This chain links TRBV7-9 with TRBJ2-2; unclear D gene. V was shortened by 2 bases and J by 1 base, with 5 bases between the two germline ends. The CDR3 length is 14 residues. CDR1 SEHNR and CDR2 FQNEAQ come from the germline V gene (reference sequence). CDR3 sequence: CASSLRQNTGELFF. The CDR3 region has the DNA TGTGCCAGCAGCTTACGACAGAACACCGGGGAGCTGTTTTTT.

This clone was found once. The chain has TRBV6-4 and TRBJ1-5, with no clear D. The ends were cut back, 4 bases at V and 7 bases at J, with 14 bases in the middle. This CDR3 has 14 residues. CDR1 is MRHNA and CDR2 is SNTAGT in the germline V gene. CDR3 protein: CASSVTATGQPQHF. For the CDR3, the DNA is TGTGCCAGCAGTGTTACAGCCACTGGGCAGCCCCAGCATTTT.

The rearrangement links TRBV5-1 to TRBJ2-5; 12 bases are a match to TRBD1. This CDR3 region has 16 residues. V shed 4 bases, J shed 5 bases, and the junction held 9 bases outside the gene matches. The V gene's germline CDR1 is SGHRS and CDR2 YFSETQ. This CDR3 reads CASSPGDRGRSETQYF. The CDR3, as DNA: TGCGCCAGCAGCCCGGGGGACAGGGGGCGATCGGAGACCCAGTACTTC.

The CDR3 region is CASSAPRVQYF. CDR3 bases: TGTGCCAGCAGCGCACCTCGGGTGCAGTATTTT. The chain carries TRBV7-2 and TRBJ2-3, with D uncertain. CDR1 is SGHTA, CDR2 FQGNSA, per germline. The length of the CDR3 is 11 residues. With 5 bases removed from V and 11 bases from J, the gap between germline ends came to 11 bases.

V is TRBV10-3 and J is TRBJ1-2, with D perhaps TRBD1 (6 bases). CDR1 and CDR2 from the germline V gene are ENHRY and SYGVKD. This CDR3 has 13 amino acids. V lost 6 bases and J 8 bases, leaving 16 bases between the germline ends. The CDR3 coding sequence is TGTGCCATCAGCGGACGCGAGGGGGAAGGCTACACCTTC. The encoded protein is CAISGREGEGYTF.

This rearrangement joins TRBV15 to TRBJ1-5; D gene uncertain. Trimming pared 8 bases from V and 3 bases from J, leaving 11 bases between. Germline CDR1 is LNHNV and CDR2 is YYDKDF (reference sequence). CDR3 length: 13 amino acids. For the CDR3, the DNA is TGTGCCACCTCGGCCAGGAACAATCAGCCCCAGCATTTT. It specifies CATSARNNQPQHF.

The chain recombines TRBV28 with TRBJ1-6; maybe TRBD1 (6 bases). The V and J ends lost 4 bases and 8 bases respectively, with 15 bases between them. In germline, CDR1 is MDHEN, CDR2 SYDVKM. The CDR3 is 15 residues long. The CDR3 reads CASSSEGGYDSPLHF. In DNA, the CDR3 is TGTGCCAGCAGTTCCGAGGGGGGATACGATTCACCCCTCCACTTT.

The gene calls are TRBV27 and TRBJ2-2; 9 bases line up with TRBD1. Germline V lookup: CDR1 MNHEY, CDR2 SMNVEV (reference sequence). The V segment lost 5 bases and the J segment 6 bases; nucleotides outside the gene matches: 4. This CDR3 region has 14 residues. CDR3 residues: CASSPRTGAGELFF. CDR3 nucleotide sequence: TGTGCCAGCAGTCCGAGGACAGGGGCCGGGGAGCTGTTTTTT.

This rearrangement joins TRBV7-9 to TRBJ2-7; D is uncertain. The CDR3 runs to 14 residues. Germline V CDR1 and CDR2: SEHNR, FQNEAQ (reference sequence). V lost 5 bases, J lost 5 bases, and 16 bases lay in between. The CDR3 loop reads CASSPPRPMNEQYF. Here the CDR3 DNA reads TGTGCCAGCAGCCCGCCTCGTCCCATGAACGAGCAGTACTTC.

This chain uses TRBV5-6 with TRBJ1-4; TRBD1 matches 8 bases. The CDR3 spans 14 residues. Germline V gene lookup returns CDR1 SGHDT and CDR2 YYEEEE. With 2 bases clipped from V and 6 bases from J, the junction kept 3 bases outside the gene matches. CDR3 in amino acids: CASSFGQGHEKLFF. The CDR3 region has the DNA TGTGCCAGCAGCTTCGGACAGGGTCATGAAAAACTGTTTTTT.

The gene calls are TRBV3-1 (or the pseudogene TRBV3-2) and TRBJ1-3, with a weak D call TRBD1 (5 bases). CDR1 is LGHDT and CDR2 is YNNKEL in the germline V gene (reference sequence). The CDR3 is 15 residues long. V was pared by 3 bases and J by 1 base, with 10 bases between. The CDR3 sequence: CASSHRRGSGNTIYF. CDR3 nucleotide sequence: TGTGCCAGCAGCCACCGGCGGGGGTCTGGAAACACCATATATTTT.